This T cell receptor beta chain was found in a study of blood T cell repertoires in COVID-19. This clone occurred once. The J segment lost 4 bases and the V segment lost 10 bases, leaving 9 bases of the junction unmatched. The CDR3 has 14 amino acids. Germline CDR1 reads MNHNY; CDR2 reads SVGAGI (reference sequence). Repertoires were generated with immunoSEQ multiplex PCR, while TCRdb's copy carries only in-frame clones and drops some. The table lists about 270,000 clones, roughly 87% of them singletons, with 0.75% to 1% in the top ten. The chain links TRBV6-6 to TRBJ2-7; TRBD1 matches 11 bases. The specimen sequenced was PBMCs or T cells enriched from blood (not recorded which). The sequence derives from a woman aged 25 to 45 who had recovered from COVID-19. CDR3 amino acids: CATRLGQGAYEQYF. CDR3 bases: TGTGCCACCCGCCTTGGACAGGGGGCTTACGAGCAGTACTTC.